A selection of T cell receptor beta chains follows, all from one sample in a study of OX40 agonist ivuxolimab in advanced cancers. This table comes from immunoSEQ multiplex PCR, and its TCRdb copy is limited to in-frame clones, with some not included. Among 65,000 to 80,000 clones listed, about 86% were seen once. Sequencing used CD4+ or CD8+ T cells sorted from blood, obtained in a trial of the OX40 agonist ivuxolimab. These receptors all come from an adult with an advanced solid tumor such as melanoma, head and neck, liver or kidney cancer. The CDR3 runs from the conserved cysteine through the conserved F or W. A D gene is named only where the DNA matches it firmly. Part of the rows lack a size; the others show once, few, many or a class for expanded clones.

j_call d_call v_call clone_size cdr3_aa cdr3_nt
TRBJ1-2 . TRBV30 . CAWSVCGYTF TGTGCCTGGAGTGTCTGCGGCTACACCTTC
TRBJ1-4 . TRBV15 . CATSRDKTATNEKLFF TGTGCCACCAGCAGAGATAAGACTGCAACTAATGAAAAACTGTTTTTT
TRBJ2-3 TRBD1 TRBV7-8 . CASSPYRGADTQYF TGTGCCAGCAGCCCCTACAGGGGAGCAGATACGCAGTATTTT
TRBJ1-2 . TRBV10-3 . CAISGEGYGYTF TGTGCCATCAGTGGCGAGGGTTATGGCTACACCTTC
TRBJ2-4 . TRBV6-6 . CASIRREGWIQYF TGTGCCAGCATCAGGCGTGAGGGGTGGATTCAGTACTTC
TRBJ1-4 . TRBV14 . CASSPLAGRGEKLFF TGTGCCAGCAGCCCCTTGGCGGGTAGAGGAGAAAAACTGTTTTTT
TRBJ2-7 TRBD1 TRBV5-8 once CASSSDRGAYEQYF TGTGCCAGCAGCTCAGACAGGGGGGCCTACGAGCAGTACTTC
TRBJ1-2 TRBD1 TRBV5-6 . CASSPGTGGAGYGYTF TGTGCCAGCAGCCCAGGGACAGGGGGCGCCGGGTATGGCTACACCTTC
TRBJ2-2 TRBD2 TRBV9 . CASSVTRTSGSLTGELFF TGTGCCAGCAGCGTCACCCGGACTAGCGGGAGTTTAACCGGGGAGCTGTTTTTT
TRBJ2-5 . TRBV7-2 . CASSSPRAASEETQYF TGTGCCAGCAGCTCCCCCCGGGCGGCTAGCGAAGAGACCCAGTACTTC
TRBJ1-4 . TRBV10-3 . CAISDSPNEKLFF TGTGCCATCAGTGACAGCCCTAATGAAAAACTGTTTTTT
TRBJ2-7 TRBD1 TRBV11-2 . CASSLGQGGYEQYF TGTGCCAGCAGCTTGGGACAGGGCGGATACGAGCAGTACTTC
TRBJ2-7 TRBD1 TRBV18 . CASSPPSGQEFYEQYF TGTGCCAGCTCACCACCCTCAGGACAGGAATTCTACGAGCAGTACTTC
TRBJ1-3 . TRBV28 . CASSFRVAAGNTIYF TGTGCCAGCAGTTTTCGAGTCGCGGCTGGAAACACCATATATTTT
TRBJ1-2 . TRBV7-9 few CASSRGRGINYGYTF TGTGCCAGCAGCCGCGGGAGGGGGATTAACTATGGCTACACCTTC
TRBJ1-4 . TRBV18 few CASSPKTGATNEKLFF TGTGCCAGCTCACCGAAGACAGGTGCAACTAATGAAAAACTGTTTTTT
TRBJ1-1 TRBD1 TRBV19 . CASSILTGPGTEAFF TGTGCCAGTAGTATCTTGACAGGGCCCGGCACTGAAGCTTTCTTT
TRBJ2-5 TRBD2 TRBV4-3 . CASSQVGGGQETQYF TGCGCCAGCAGCCAAGTCGGCGGGGGACAAGAGACCCAGTACTTC
TRBJ2-1 . TRBV21-1 . CASSPTPYNEQFF TGTGCCAGCAGCCCGACACCCTACAATGAGCAGTTCTTC
TRBJ1-5 . TRBV6-5 . CASTDNRSNQPQHF TGTGCCAGCACCGATAATCGGAGCAATCAGCCCCAGCATTTT
TRBJ2-5 . TRBV7-7 once CASSSIGEGVTQYF TGTGCCAGCAGCTCTATAGGGGAAGGCGTGACCCAGTACTTC
TRBJ1-5 TRBD1 TRBV6-1 . CASSERPTTGGNQPQHF TGTGCCAGCAGTGAAAGACCGACGACAGGGGGCAATCAGCCCCAGCATTTT
TRBJ1-1 . TRBV5-1 . CASSLVVQGGLGEAFF TGCGCCAGCAGCTTGGTCGTGCAAGGGGGGCTCGGTGAAGCTTTCTTT
TRBJ2-6 . TRBV28 . CASSFYGAGANVLTF TGTGCCAGCAGTTTCTACGGGGCTGGGGCCAACGTCCTGACTTTC
TRBJ1-3 . TRBV10-3 . CAISEIGVSGNTIYF TGTGCCATCAGTGAGATCGGGGTCTCTGGAAACACCATATATTTT